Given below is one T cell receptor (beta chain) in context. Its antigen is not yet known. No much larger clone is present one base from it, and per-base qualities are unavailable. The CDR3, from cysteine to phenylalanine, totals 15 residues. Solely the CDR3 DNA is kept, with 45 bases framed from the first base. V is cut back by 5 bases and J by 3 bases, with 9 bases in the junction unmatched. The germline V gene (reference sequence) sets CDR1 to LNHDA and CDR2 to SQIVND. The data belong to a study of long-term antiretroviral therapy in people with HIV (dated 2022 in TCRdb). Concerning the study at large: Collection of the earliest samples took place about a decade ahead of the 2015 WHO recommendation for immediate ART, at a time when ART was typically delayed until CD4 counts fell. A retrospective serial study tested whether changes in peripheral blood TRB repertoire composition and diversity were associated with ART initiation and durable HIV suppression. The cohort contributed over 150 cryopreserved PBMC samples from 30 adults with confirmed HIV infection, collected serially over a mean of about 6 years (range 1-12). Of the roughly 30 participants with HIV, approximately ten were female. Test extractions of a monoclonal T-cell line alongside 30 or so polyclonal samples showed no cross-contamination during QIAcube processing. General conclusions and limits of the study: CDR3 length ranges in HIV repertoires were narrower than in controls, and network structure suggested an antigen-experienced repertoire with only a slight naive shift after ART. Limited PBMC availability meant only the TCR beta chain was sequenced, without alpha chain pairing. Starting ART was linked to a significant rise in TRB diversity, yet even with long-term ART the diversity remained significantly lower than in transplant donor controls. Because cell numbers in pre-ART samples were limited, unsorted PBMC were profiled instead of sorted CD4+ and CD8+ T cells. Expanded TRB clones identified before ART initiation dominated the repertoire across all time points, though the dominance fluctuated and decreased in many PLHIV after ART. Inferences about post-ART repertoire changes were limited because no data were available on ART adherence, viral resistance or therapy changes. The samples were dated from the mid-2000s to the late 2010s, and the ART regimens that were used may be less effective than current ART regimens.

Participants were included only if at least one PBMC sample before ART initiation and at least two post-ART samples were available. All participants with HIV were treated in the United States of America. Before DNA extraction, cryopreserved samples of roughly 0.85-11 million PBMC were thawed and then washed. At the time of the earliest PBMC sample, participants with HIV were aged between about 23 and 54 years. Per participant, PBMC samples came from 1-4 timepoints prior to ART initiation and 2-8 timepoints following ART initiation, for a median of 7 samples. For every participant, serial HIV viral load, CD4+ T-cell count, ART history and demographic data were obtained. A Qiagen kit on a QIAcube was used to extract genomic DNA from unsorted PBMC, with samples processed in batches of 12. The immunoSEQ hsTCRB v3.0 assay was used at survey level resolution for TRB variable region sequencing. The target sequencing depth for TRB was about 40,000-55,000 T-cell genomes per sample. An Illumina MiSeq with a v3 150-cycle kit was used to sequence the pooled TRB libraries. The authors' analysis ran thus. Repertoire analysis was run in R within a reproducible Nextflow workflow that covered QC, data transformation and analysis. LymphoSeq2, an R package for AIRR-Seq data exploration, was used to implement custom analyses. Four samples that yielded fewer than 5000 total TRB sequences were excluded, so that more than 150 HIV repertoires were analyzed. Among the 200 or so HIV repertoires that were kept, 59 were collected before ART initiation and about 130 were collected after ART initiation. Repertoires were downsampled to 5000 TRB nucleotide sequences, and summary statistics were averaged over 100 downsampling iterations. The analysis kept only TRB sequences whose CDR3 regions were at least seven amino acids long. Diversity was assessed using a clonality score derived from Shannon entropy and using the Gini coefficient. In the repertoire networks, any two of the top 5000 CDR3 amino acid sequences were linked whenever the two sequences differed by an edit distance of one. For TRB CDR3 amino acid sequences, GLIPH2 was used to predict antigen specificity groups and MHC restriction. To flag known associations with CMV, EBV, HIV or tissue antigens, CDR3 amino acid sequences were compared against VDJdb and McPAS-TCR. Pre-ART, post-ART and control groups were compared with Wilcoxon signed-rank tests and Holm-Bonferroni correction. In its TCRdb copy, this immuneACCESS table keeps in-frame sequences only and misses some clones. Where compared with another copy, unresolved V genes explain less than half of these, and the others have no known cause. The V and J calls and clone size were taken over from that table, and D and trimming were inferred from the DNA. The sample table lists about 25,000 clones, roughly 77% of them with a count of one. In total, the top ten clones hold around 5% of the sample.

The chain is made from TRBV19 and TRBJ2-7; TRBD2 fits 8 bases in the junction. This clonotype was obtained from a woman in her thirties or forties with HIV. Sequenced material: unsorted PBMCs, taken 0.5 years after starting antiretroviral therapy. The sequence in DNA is TGTGCCAGTAGTCAATGGACTAGCCTGGGCTACGAGCAGTACTTC. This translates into CASSQWTSLGYEQYF.